This T cell receptor beta chain was retrieved from a study of beta chain features in type 1 diabetes. Expressed TCRB transcripts were sequenced, since all the RNA that had been isolated was reverse transcribed. Average reads for naive, central memory and regulatory T cell samples were several million. Here immunoSEQ multiplex PCR was the method, and the copy in TCRdb shows in-frame clones only, minus some. Of approximately 150,000 clones in the sample, 8% to 13% were seen once. CDR3 length equals 13 residues. V lost 5 bases and J lost 6; bases outside the gene matches: 6. In germline, CDR1 is SGHTA, CDR2 FQGNSA.

The sequence derives from a man aged 18 to 29 in good health. The sequenced sample was naive CD4+ T cells from blood. V is TRBV7-2 and J is TRBJ1-2; the match to TRBD1 covers 7 bases. Here the CDR3 reads CASSSFQGDGYTF. In nucleotides, the CDR3 is TGTGCCAGCAGCAGCTTTCAGGGGGATGGCTACACCTTC.